The 10 T cell receptor beta chains reported below all come from one sample, sequenced in a study of blood T cells in healthy people across ages. Combining a sample-barcoded 5' primer with a J-beta primer mix, a second PCR ran for about 7 to 11 cycles. Each CDR3 protein is one row after TCRdb ran MiXCR on the 5' RACE reads. The sample records about 1.6 million distinct CDR3 sequences, about 31% being singletons. Sequencing was carried out using blood. The receptors were gathered from a woman aged 25-40 years in good health.

The sample holds a few counts of this clonotype. V gene TRBV4-2 combines with J gene TRBJ2-3; 8 positions agree with TRBD2. V lost 0 bases, J lost 5 bases, and 4 bases stayed unmatched. The V gene's germline CDR1 is LGHNA and CDR2 YNFKEQ. There are 15 residues in the CDR3. DNA of the CDR3: TGTGCCAGCAGCCAAGAGGGGACTAGGGAAGATACGCAGTATTTT. The encoded protein is CASSQEGTREDTQYF.

This chain connects TRBV6-6 to TRBJ2-4; TRBD1 matches at 8 bases. The trim removed 2 bases at V and 5 bases at J, leaving 5 bases unmatched. CDR1 and CDR2 (germline): MNHNY, SVGAGI (reference sequence). This CDR3 is built from 15 residues. The CDR3 region is CASSYGGQGQNIQYF. The CDR3 DNA follows: TGTGCCAGCAGTTACGGTGGACAGGGCCAAAACATTCAGTACTTC.

J is TRBJ2-5 and V is TRBV27; TRBD2 matches at 10 bases. Germline V gene lookup returns CDR1 MNHEY and CDR2 SMNVEV (reference sequence). After removal of 3 bases from V and 6 bases from J, the junction contained 16 bases not matched to a gene. The CDR3 is 18 amino acids. DNA of the CDR3: TGTGCCAGCAGTTTTTCAGGATTGGGAGCGGGAGGGAAGAAGACCCAGTACTTC. This codes for CASSFSGLGAGGKKTQYF.

The gene calls are TRBV9 and TRBJ2-7; the match to TRBD2 covers 9 bases. The CDR3 spans 17 residues. From germline, CDR1 is SGDLS and CDR2 YYNGEE. V gave up 1 base and J gave up 12 bases; unmatched junction bases: 20. The CDR3 bases are TGTGCCAGCAGCGTATCCCCCCCCGGGAGCGGGAGGCCGATGTTGTACTTC. It codes for CASSVSPPGSGRPMLYF.

The chain employs TRBV11-2 and TRBJ1-2; D is ambiguous. This CDR3 contains 14 residues. With 5 bases removed from V and 4 bases from J, the gap between germline ends came to 14 bases. Germline CDR1 is SGHAT and CDR2 is FQNNGV. The CDR3 DNA follows: TGTGCCAGCAGCCGGGTAGAGACATCCTATGGCTACACCTTC. Amino acids: CASSRVETSYGYTF. Drawing the rest from reference TRBV11-2 and TRBJ1-2, the complete variable domain is EAGVAQSPRYKIIEKRQSVAFWCNPISGHATLYWYQQILGQGPKLLIQFQNNGVVDDSQLPKDRFSAERLKGVDSTLKIQPAKLEDSAVYLCASSRVETSYGYTFGSGTRLTVV.

As for this clonotype: This may arise from a read error, as a much more abundant clone is one base away. V and J are TRBV5-1 and TRBJ2-3, with 7 bases matching TRBD2. Germline assignment: CDR1 SGHRS and CDR2 YFSETQ. This CDR3 is 12 amino acids long. The J segment lost 3 bases and the V segment lost 6 bases, leaving 1 base of the junction unmatched. Here the CDR3 reads CASKRETDTQYF. DNA for the CDR3: TGCGCCAGCAAGCGGGAAACAGATACGCAGTATTTT.

Remarks on this clonotype: The junction departs from the called germline gene at one end, perhaps through a read error. The chain links TRBV20-1 to TRBJ2-7; D assignment may be TRBD1 or TRBD2 (5 bases each). The germline V gene encodes CDR1 DFQATT and CDR2 SNEGSKA (reference sequence). The CDR3 sequence is 13 residues long. The CDR3 DNA reads as TGCGGTGCCACGGCGAGGGGATCCAACGAGCAGTACTTC. This translates into CGATARGSNEQYF.

The V gene is TRBV15, the J gene TRBJ2-1; TRBD2 matches at 7 bases. The CDR3 consists of 14 residues. The ends lost 8 bases at V and 3 bases at J; junction bases unmatched: 7. In germline, CDR1 is LNHNV, CDR2 YYDKDF (reference sequence). The CDR3 region has the DNA TGTGCCACCGGGGGGGGACGGCTCTACAATGAGCAGTTCTTC. It specifies CATGGGRLYNEQFF.

This clonotype has a handful of counts. The rearrangement joins TRBV12-3 or TRBV12-4 to TRBJ2-1, with 9 positions matching TRBD1. The length of the CDR3 is 13 residues. V shed 4 bases, J shed 7 bases, and the junction held 2 bases outside the gene matches. The CDR3 is CASSSGQGNEQFF. The CDR3 DNA is TGTGCCAGCAGTTCGGGACAGGGAAATGAGCAGTTCTTC.

The J gene is TRBJ2-3, the V gene TRBV5-6, with 7 bases matching TRBD2. This CDR3 is 16 amino acids long. Looked up from germline, CDR1 is SGHDT and CDR2 is YYEEEE. V shed 0 bases, J shed 6 bases, and the junction held 10 bases outside the gene matches. The DNA of the CDR3 is TGTGCCAGCAGCTTGGAGGCTAGCGGACGACGGGATACGCAGTATTTT. Protein: CASSLEASGRRDTQYF.